Shown below are 26 T cell receptor beta chains from a single sample sequenced in a study of CD8 T cells in ankylosing spondylitis. General study findings and limits: Blood from ankylosing spondylitis patients appeared to carry a characteristic roughly 8-variant TCR beta motif.

TCRdb ran MiXCR on the 5' RACE reads and lists one entry per CDR3 protein. The sample holds more than 650,000 distinct CDR3 sequences, about 12% seen once. The antigens of these receptors remain unknown. Sequenced material: blood, either unsorted or a sorted T cell fraction (not recorded which). The receptor source for this set is a male donor with ankylosing spondylitis.

This clonotype was picked up many times. The chain recombines TRBV29-1 with TRBJ2-7; 8 nucleotides agree with TRBD2. CDR3 size: 15 residues. From germline, CDR1 is SQVTM and CDR2 ANQGSEA. V dropped 4 bases and J dropped 7; count of bases not matched to a gene: 15. The CDR3 DNA reads as TGCAGCGTTGGAGGTAGCGGGAAATCCCCTTGGGAGCAGTACTTC. Encoded protein: CSVGGSGKSPWEQYF.

This chain joins TRBV7-3 and TRBJ2-7, with 13 nucleotides matching TRBD2. J gave up 1 base and V 1 base, and 4 bases lay outside the gene matches. Germline loops: CDR1 SGHTA, CDR2 FQGTGA. CDR3 length: 17 amino acids. CDR3: CASSLRLAGGPSYEQYF. The CDR3 DNA is TGTGCCAGCAGCTTAAGACTAGCGGGGGGACCGTCCTACGAGCAGTACTTC.

The rearrangement joins TRBV20-1 to TRBJ2-1; TRBD2 matches 7 bases. The CDR3 covers 12 residues. CDR1 is DFQATT and CDR2 is SNEGSKA in the germline V gene (reference sequence). After removal of 6 bases from V and 3 bases from J, the junction contained 2 bases not matched to a gene. CDR3 loop: CSAKRDYNEQFF. CDR3 coding DNA: TGCAGTGCAAAGCGGGACTACAATGAGCAGTTCTTC.

This clonotype was picked up a small number of times. The chain couples TRBV5-5 to TRBJ1-1, with 9 bases lining up with TRBD1. Per germline, CDR1 SGHKS and CDR2 YYEKEE (reference sequence). CDR3 size: 15 residues. V dropped 5 bases and J dropped 5; count of bases not matched to a gene: 10. CDR3 region: CASRSSDRGWTEAFF. As DNA, the CDR3 is TGTGCCAGCAGGAGTTCGGACAGGGGATGGACTGAAGCTTTCTTT.

The rearrangement links TRBV10-3 to TRBJ2-2, with TRBD2 matching over 9 bases. J lost 5 bases, V lost 6 bases, and 4 bases had no gene match. Per germline, CDR1 ENHRY and CDR2 SYGVKD. The CDR3 loop spans 14 amino acids. This CDR3 reads CAIRPAGGTGELFF. The CDR3 DNA reads as TGTGCCATCAGACCAGCGGGAGGTACCGGGGAGCTGTTTTTT.

The V call is TRBV20-1, the J call TRBJ1-4; perhaps TRBD1 as D (5 bases). Germline V gives CDR1 DFQATT, CDR2 SNEGSKA (reference sequence). The CDR3 sequence is 14 residues long. V was trimmed by 4 bases and J by 1 base, leaving 10 bases between them. The CDR3 region has the DNA TGCAGTGCTATGCCGGGGGGAACTAATGAAAAACTGTTTTTT. This translates into CSAMPGGTNEKLFF.

The chain carries TRBV4-3 and TRBJ1-1, with no clear D. Germline V gene sequence: CDR1 LGHNA, CDR2 YSLEER. This CDR3 is built from 16 residues. Trimming removed 1 base from V and 1 base from J, with 13 bases in between. This CDR3 reads CASSQGTRVTNTEAFF. The CDR3 DNA follows: TGCGCCAGCAGCCAAGGTACGAGGGTTACGAACACTGAAGCTTTCTTT.

In this sample, this clonotype turned up a few times. The chain employs TRBV12-3 or TRBV12-4 and TRBJ1-5; D gene uncertain. V was pared by 4 bases and J by 4 bases, with 11 bases between. The CDR3 sequence is 14 residues long. The CDR3 DNA is TGTGCCAGCAGTTCACGTATGGCAAATCAGCCCCAGCATTTT. Encoded protein: CASSSRMANQPQHF.

This clonotype appeared a few times. The J gene is TRBJ2-2, the V gene TRBV25-1; tentative D call: TRBD2 (5 bases). CDR1 and CDR2 (germline): MGHDK, SYGVNS. Trimming pared 4 bases from V and 3 bases from J, leaving 12 bases between. This CDR3 comprises 15 residues. The CDR3 region is CASSGGLAYTGELFF. For the CDR3, the DNA is TGTGCCAGCAGTGGGGGTCTAGCCTACACCGGGGAGCTGTTTTTT.

This clonotype showed up just a few times. The chain recombines TRBV28 with TRBJ2-7; TRBD2 aligns across 8 bases. Germline CDR1 is MDHEN and CDR2 is SYDVKM. The CDR3 consists of 17 residues. V lost 6 bases and J lost 4; bases outside the gene matches: 17. The chain's CDR3 is CASSSLRGGRKTYEQYF. For the CDR3, the DNA is TGTGCCAGCAGCTCCCTCCGGGGGGGGAGGAAGACATACGAGCAGTACTTC.

The V and J genes are TRBV7-2 and TRBJ2-5, with 7 bases aligning to TRBD2. The CDR3 sequence is 15 residues long. Germline V gives CDR1 SGHTA, CDR2 FQGNSA. After removal of 5 bases from V and 2 bases from J, the junction contained 8 bases not matched to a gene. CDR3 protein: CASSQAGRRQETQYF. The CDR3 nucleotides read TGTGCCAGCAGCCAAGCGGGGCGGAGGCAAGAGACCCAGTACTTC.

Many counts were recorded for this clonotype. Germline and junction disagree at one end, which may indicate a read error. The chain carries TRBV5-1 and TRBJ2-5, with a possible D match to TRBD1 (6 bases). CDR1 and CDR2 from the germline V gene are SGHRS and YFSETQ. This CDR3 region has 14 residues. CDR3: CASSLGDRQETQYF. CDR3 sequence (DNA): TGTGCCAGCAGCTTAGGCGACAGGCAAGAGACCCAGTACTTC.

The chain is built from TRBV10-3 and TRBJ2-7; D gene uncertain. The V gene lost 4 bases and the J gene lost 4 bases, with 17 bases spanning the gap. CDR1 and CDR2 (germline): ENHRY, SYGVKD. The CDR3 sequence is 15 residues long. The CDR3 DNA is TGTGCCATCAGTGTGACGGAGAAAAGGTCTTACGAGCAGTACTTC. It translates to CAISVTEKRSYEQYF.

There are a few counts of this clonotype. This chain links TRBV5-6 with TRBJ2-1; possible D gene TRBD1, 6 bases. The germline CDR1 and CDR2 sequences are SGHDT and YYEEEE. Trimming left V 4 bases short and J 10 bases short, with 9 bases between. The CDR3 extends over 11 amino acids. The CDR3 loop is CASSRDIEQFF. CDR3 nucleotides: TGTGCCAGCAGCCGGGACATAGAGCAGTTCTTC.

This clonotype was counted ten times or more. This sequence joins TRBV6-5 and TRBJ2-3; D perhaps matches TRBD1 (6 bases). Trimming removed 3 bases at V and 4 bases at J, with 11 bases between. Germline CDR1 MNHEY, CDR2 SVGAGI. CDR3 size: 14 residues. CDR3 loop: CASSYWGRADTQYF. The CDR3 DNA follows: TGTGCCAGCAGTTATTGGGGGCGCGCAGATACGCAGTATTTT.

The sample holds a few counts of this clonotype. The gene calls are TRBV7-2 and TRBJ1-2; no firm D call. Germline V gene data show CDR1 as SGHTA and CDR2 as FQGNSA. The CDR3 sequence is 16 residues long. Trimming shortened V by 1 base and J by 0 bases, and 12 bases separated the two germline ends. The CDR3 DNA sequence: TGTGCCAGCAGCTTAGTCCCCGGCGAAGCTAACTATGGCTACACCTTC. Translation gives CASSLVPGEANYGYTF.

This rearrangement joins TRBV5-1 to TRBJ2-7, with TRBD2 matching 11 bases. Germline V lookup: CDR1 SGHRS, CDR2 YFSETQ. This CDR3 comprises 15 residues. V lost 1 base, J lost 3 bases, and 3 bases stayed unmatched. The CDR3 sequence: CASSLSLAGGYEQYF. The CDR3 DNA is TGCGCCAGCAGCTTGAGCCTAGCGGGAGGCTACGAGCAGTACTTC.

The sample holds a few counts of this clonotype. The chain employs TRBV7-2 and TRBJ2-7, with 14 bases matching TRBD2. V dropped 3 bases and J dropped 5; count of bases not matched to a gene: 3. Per the germline V gene, CDR1 is SGHTA and CDR2 is FQGNSA. The CDR3 totals 15 residues. DNA for the CDR3: TGTGCCAGCAGCTTTAGACTAGCGGGAGGGGACGAGCAGTACTTC. Protein: CASSFRLAGGDEQYF.

At least ten counts were recorded for this clonotype. The rearrangement uses TRBV6-5 and TRBJ1-2, with TRBD1 as a possible D gene (5 bases). There are 14 residues in the CDR3. Germline values: CDR1 MNHEY, CDR2 SVGAGI. V shed 5 bases and J shed 7 bases, with 17 bases lying between them. The CDR3 sequence is CASSVLDRWSGYTF. CDR3 bases: TGTGCCAGCAGTGTTCTCGACAGATGGAGTGGCTACACCTTC.

This clonotype appeared a single time. The chain employs TRBV9 and TRBJ2-1; 11 bases are a match to TRBD2. Germline trimming cut 0 bases from V and 6 bases from J; bases unmatched to any gene: 2. The germline V gene encodes CDR1 SGDLS and CDR2 YYNGEE. The CDR3 covers 15 residues. The CDR3 protein is CASSVELAGANEQFF. The CDR3 bases are TGTGCCAGCAGCGTAGAACTAGCGGGGGCCAATGAGCAGTTCTTC.

This clonotype was observed a handful of times. The V gene is TRBV20-1, the J gene TRBJ2-7; the match to TRBD2 covers 7 bases. Germline-derived CDR1 and CDR2 are DFQATT and SNEGSKA (reference sequence). Trimming at V came to 3 bases and at J to 3 bases, leaving 11 bases not matched to a gene. The CDR3 loop spans 15 amino acids. The CDR3 reads CSARGQGGDFYEQYF. CDR3 nucleotide sequence: TGCAGTGCTAGGGGGCAGGGAGGGGACTTCTACGAGCAGTACTTC.

The V and J genes are TRBV20-1 and TRBJ1-2; 9 bases are a match to TRBD1. The CDR3 runs to 13 residues. Trimming removed 6 bases from V and 8 bases from J; junction bases left unmatched: 10. CDR1 is DFQATT and CDR2 is SNEGSKA in the germline V gene (reference sequence). The CDR3 DNA follows: TGCAGTGCGAACTCCGGGACAGGGTGGGGCTACACCTTC. As protein: CSANSGTGWGYTF.

This chain connects TRBV24-1 to TRBJ2-7; D ambiguous. Germline V gives CDR1 KGHDR, CDR2 SFDVKD. V gave up 4 bases and J gave up 2 bases, with 8 bases separating them. The length of the CDR3 is 13 residues. This chain's CDR3 is CATSDSATYEQYF. CDR3 DNA: TGTGCCACCAGTGACTCTGCTACCTACGAGCAGTACTTC.

This chain connects TRBV11-2 to TRBJ2-5, with 11 nucleotides matching TRBD2. Germline V gene data show CDR1 as SGHAT and CDR2 as FQNNGV. Trimming at V came to 5 bases and at J to 5 bases, leaving 7 bases not matched to a gene. CDR3 length: 15 amino acids. The CDR3 nucleotides are TGTGCCAGCAGCCCCTTAGCGGGGGGGATGGAGACCCAGTACTTC. Its translation is CASSPLAGGMETQYF.

In its sample, this clonotype was seen many times. In DNA, the CDR3 is TGTGCCACCAGCAGAGGTCCCGGAGAGACCCAGTACTTC. Its translation: CATSRGPGETQYF. The genes are TRBV15 and TRBJ2-5; D remains ambiguous. CDR1 and CDR2 (germline): LNHNV, YYDKDF (reference sequence). This CDR3 comprises 13 residues. The V gene lost 1 base and the J gene lost 4 bases, with 7 bases spanning the gap.

The rearrangement joins TRBV15 to TRBJ1-5; a weak D match, TRBD1 (5 bases). CDR3 size: 15 residues. V was pared by 2 bases and J by 3 bases, with 11 bases between. In germline, CDR1 is LNHNV, CDR2 YYDKDF (reference sequence). The CDR3 loop is CATSRSQGINQPQHF. The CDR3 DNA is TGTGCCACCAGCAGATCCCAGGGAATCAATCAGCCCCAGCATTTT.